This section outlines one T cell receptor (beta chain) sequence together with its context. Antigen specificity is unknown. The sample comes from a study of CD8 T cells in ankylosing spondylitis. TCRdb itself ran the 5' RACE reads through MiXCR, one entry per CDR3 protein. The sample lists approximately 260,000 distinct CDR3 sequences, about a sixth occurring once. General study results and limits: Clones that were linked to disease were CD8+ and were relatively rare in peripheral blood. Reportedly, significant enrichment of disease-linked clones occurred in matched ankylosing spondylitis synovial fluid. In the blood and synovial fluid of reactive arthritis, some motif variants had been previously reported. What appeared characteristic of ankylosing spondylitis blood was a TCR beta motif of fewer than ten highly homologous variants.

The CDR3 has 12 amino acids. Germline V gene lookup returns CDR1 SEHNR and CDR2 FQNEAQ (reference sequence). V gave up 5 bases and J gave up 13 bases, with 12 bases separating them. The rearrangement joins TRBV7-9 to TRBJ1-6, with D perhaps TRBD1 (5 bases). The source of this sequence is a male donor with ankylosing spondylitis or in good health (not recorded which). The sample consisted of blood, either unsorted or a sorted T cell fraction (not recorded which). CDR3 residues: CASSGFGAPLHF. The DNA for the CDR3 is TGTGCCAGCAGCGGCTTCGGGGCTCCCCTCCACTTT.